This entry lists 5 T cell receptor beta chains sequenced from one sample in a study of shared clonotypes between healthy human individuals. Measured with immunoSEQ multiplex PCR; TCRdb has only the in-frame clones, and not every one. The repertoire holds 2 million to 2.5 million clones, with 80% to 95% as singletons. Sequences were obtained from naive CD4+ T cells from PBMCs. Regarding subset: CD45RA+ positively selected. Receptors originate from a young man in good health. Some clones in this sample may be carry-over from other donors' samples.

The chain recombines TRBV9 with TRBJ2-7, with 10 bases identical to TRBD1. The CDR3 has 13 amino acids. J lost 7 bases, V lost 2 bases, and 3 bases had no gene match. Looked up from germline, CDR1 is SGDLS and CDR2 is YYNGEE. DNA for the CDR3: TGTGCCAGCAGCGTGGGACAGGGGAGAGAGCAGTACTTC. Residues: CASSVGQGREQYF.

V gene TRBV6-5 combines with J gene TRBJ2-5; perhaps TRBD1 as D (5 bases). CDR3 length: 13 residues. Between the trimmed V and J ends, which lost 6 bases and 6 bases, there was a span of 14 bases. Per the germline V gene, CDR1 is MNHEY and CDR2 is SVGAGI. CDR3 loop: CASSNRQRQTQYF. The CDR3 nucleotides read TGTGCCAGCAGCAACCGACAGCGACAGACCCAGTACTTC.

The rearrangement joins TRBV5-6 to TRBJ2-5; 12 bases match TRBD1. The germline gives CDR1 SGHDT, CDR2 YYEEEE. The CDR3 runs to 16 residues. V dropped 4 bases and J dropped 5; count of bases not matched to a gene: 9. The CDR3 loop is CASSPRDRGRRETQYF. In DNA form, the CDR3 reads TGTGCCAGCAGCCCCCGGGACAGGGGGCGTCGGGAGACCCAGTACTTC.

The V gene is TRBV7-9, the J gene TRBJ2-1; D unclear. Germline V gene data show CDR1 as SEHNR and CDR2 as FQNEAQ (reference sequence). V was pared by 4 bases and J by 9 bases, with 13 bases between. The CDR3 runs 13 residues. This CDR3 reads CASSSPGPSEQFF. As DNA, the CDR3 is TGTGCCAGCAGCTCCCCGGGCCCCAGTGAGCAGTTCTTC.

The chain joins TRBV5-1 to TRBJ2-7; TRBD2 is a possible D gene (6 bases). Between the trimmed V and J ends, which lost 4 bases and 5 bases, there was a span of 19 bases. Germline lookup yields CDR1 SGHRS and CDR2 YFSETQ. The CDR3 length is 15 residues. CDR3 nucleotides: TGCGCCAGCAGCAATCTTAAGGCCTCGGGGGACGAGCAGTACTTC. Amino acid sequence: CASSNLKASGDEQYF.